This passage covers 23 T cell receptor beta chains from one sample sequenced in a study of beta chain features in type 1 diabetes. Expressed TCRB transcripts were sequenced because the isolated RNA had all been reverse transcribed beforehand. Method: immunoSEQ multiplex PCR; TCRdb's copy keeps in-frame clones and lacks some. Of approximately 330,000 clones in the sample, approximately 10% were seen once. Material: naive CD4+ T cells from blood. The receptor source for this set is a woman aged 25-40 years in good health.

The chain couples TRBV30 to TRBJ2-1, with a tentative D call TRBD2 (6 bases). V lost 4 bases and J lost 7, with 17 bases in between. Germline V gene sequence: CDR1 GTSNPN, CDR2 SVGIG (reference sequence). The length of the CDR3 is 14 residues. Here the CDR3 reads CAWTAGLPPNEQFF. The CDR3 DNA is TGTGCCTGGACAGCAGGACTACCCCCGAATGAGCAGTTCTTC.

The CDR3 protein is CASSKGDRLTGELFF. The CDR3 bases are TGTGCCAGCTCGAAGGGGGACAGGCTTACCGGGGAGCTGTTTTTT. The rearrangement joins TRBV18 to TRBJ2-2; TRBD1 matches at 8 bases. V lost 6 bases to trimming and J lost 5 bases; unmatched junction nucleotides: 8. This CDR3 contains 15 residues. Germline CDR1 KGHSH, CDR2 LQKENI.

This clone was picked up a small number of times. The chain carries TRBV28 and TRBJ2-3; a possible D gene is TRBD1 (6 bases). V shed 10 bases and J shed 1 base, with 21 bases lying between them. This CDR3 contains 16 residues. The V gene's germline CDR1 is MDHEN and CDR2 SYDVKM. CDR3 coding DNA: TGTGCCACCACTCCTCTAGACAGGCGGGGCACAGATACGCAGTATTTT. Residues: CATTPLDRRGTDTQYF.

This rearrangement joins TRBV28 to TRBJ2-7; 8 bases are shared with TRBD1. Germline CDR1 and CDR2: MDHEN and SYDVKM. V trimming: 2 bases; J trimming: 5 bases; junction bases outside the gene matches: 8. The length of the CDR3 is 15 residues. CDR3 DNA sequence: TGTGCCAGCAGTTTAAGGCAGGGGGCAGTGGACGAGCAGTACTTC. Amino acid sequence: CASSLRQGAVDEQYF.

The CDR3 reads CASNDGTFRAFF. The CDR3 region has the DNA TGTGCCAGCAACGATGGTACGTTTCGGGCTTTCTTT. This rearrangement joins TRBV27 to TRBJ1-1; D gene ambiguous. Trimming cost V 7 bases and J 11 bases, with 17 bases left between them. The CDR3 is 12 amino acids. Germline V gene lookup returns CDR1 MNHEY and CDR2 SMNVEV (reference sequence).

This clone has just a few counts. Here the CDR3 reads CASSLVGGFLDEQYF. The CDR3 DNA is TGTGCCAGCAGTTTAGTCGGGGGATTTCTGGATGAGCAGTACTTC. V gene TRBV28 combines with J gene TRBJ2-7, with D possibly being TRBD2 (6 bases). CDR1 and CDR2 from the germline V gene are MDHEN and SYDVKM. Trimming shortened V by 2 bases and J by 7 bases, and 18 bases separated the two germline ends. The CDR3 loop spans 15 amino acids.

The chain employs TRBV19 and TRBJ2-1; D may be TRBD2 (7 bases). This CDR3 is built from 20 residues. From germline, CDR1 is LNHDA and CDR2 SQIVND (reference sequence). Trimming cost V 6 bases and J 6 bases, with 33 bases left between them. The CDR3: CASRNRRGGNRAGSSNEQFF. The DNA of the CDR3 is TGTGCCAGTAGGAATAGAAGGGGGGGAAACAGGGCGGGTTCATCCAATGAGCAGTTCTTC.

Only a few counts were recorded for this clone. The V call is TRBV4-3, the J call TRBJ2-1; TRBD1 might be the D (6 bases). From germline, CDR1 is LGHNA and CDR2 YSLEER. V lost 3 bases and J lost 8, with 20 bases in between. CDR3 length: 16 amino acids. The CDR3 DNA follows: TGCGCCAGCAGCCAGTCCGGGACACCCGCCGAGGATGAGCAGTTCTTC. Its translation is CASSQSGTPAEDEQFF.

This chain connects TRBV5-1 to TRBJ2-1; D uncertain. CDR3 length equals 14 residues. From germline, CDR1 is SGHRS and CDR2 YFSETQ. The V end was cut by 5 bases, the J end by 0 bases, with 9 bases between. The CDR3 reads CASRDSNSYNEQFF. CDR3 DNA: TGCGCCAGCAGGGATAGCAACTCCTACAATGAGCAGTTCTTC.

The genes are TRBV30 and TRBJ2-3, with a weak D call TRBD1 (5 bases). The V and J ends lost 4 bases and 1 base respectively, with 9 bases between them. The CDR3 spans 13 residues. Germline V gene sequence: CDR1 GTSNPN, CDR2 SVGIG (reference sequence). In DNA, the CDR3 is TGTGCCTGGAAACAGGTGGGCACAGATACGCAGTATTTT. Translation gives CAWKQVGTDTQYF.

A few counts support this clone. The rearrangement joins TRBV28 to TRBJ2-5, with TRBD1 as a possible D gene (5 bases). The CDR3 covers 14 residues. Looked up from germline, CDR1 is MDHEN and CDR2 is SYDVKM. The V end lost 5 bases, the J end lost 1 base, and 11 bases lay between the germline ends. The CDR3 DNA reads TGTGCCAGCAGTGACGCGACAGTCCAAGAGACCCAGTACTTC. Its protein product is CASSDATVQETQYF.

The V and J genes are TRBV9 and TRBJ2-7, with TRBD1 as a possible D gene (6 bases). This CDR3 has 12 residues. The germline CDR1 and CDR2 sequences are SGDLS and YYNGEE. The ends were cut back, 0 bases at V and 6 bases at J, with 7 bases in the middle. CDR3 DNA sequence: TGTGCCAGCAGCGTAGAAGGGGGCGAGCAGTACTTC. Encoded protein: CASSVEGGEQYF.

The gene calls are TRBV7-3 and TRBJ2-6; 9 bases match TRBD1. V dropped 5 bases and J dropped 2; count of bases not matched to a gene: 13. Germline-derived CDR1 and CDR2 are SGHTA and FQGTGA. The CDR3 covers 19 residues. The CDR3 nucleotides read TGTGCCAGCAGCCCATCCTTGGGACAGGGAATAACTGGGGCCAACGTCCTGACTTTC. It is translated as CASSPSLGQGITGANVLTF.

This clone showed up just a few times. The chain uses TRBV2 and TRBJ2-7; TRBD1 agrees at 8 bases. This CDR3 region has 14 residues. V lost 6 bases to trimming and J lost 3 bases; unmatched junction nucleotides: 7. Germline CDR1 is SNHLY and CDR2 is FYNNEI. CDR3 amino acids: CASRLDRGGYEQYF. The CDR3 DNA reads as TGTGCCAGCAGACTTGACAGGGGTGGCTACGAGCAGTACTTC.

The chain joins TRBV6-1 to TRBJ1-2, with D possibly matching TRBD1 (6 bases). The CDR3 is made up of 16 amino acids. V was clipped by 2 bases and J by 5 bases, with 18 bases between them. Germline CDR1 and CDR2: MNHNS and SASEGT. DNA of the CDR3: TGTGCCAGCAGTGAACCATATCCTGTGCAGGGGTATGGCTACACCTTC. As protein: CASSEPYPVQGYGYTF.

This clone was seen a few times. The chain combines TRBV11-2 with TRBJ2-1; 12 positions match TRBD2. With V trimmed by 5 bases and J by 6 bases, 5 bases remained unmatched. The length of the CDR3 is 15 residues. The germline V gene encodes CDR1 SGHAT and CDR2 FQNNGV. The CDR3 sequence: CASSLTSGRGNEQFF. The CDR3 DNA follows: TGTGCCAGCAGCCTGACTAGCGGGAGAGGCAATGAGCAGTTCTTC.

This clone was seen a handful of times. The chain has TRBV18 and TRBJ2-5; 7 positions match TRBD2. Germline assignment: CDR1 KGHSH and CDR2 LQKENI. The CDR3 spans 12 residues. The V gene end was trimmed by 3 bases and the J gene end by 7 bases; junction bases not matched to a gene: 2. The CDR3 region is CASSPGGRTQYF. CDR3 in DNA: TGTGCCAGCTCACCGGGAGGGCGGACCCAGTACTTC.

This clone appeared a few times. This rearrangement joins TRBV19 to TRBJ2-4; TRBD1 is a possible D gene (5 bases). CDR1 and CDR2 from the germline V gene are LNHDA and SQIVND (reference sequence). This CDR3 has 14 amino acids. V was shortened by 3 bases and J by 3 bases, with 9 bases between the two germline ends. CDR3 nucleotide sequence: TGTGCCAGTAGTATCCCAGGACACAAAAACATTCAGTACTTC. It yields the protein CASSIPGHKNIQYF.

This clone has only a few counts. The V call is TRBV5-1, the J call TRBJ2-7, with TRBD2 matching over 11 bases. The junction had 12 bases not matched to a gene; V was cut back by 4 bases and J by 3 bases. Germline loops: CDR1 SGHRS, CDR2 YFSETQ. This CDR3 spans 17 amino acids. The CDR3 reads CASSAGHSGTSGYEQYF. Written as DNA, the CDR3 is TGCGCCAGCAGCGCGGGACATTCCGGGACTAGCGGCTACGAGCAGTACTTC. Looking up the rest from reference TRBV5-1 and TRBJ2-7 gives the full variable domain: KAGVTQTPRYLIKTRGQQVTLSCSPISGHRSVSWYQQTPGQGLQFLFEYFSETQRNKGNFPGRFSGRQFSNSRSEMNVSTLELGDSALYLCASSAGHSGTSGYEQYFGPGTRLTVT.

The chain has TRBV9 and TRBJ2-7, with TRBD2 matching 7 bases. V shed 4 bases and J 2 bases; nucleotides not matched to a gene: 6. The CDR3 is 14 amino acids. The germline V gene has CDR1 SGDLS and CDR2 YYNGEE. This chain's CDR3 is CASSYSSGTYEQYF. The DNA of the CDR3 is TGTGCCAGCAGCTACTCTAGCGGAACCTACGAGCAGTACTTC.

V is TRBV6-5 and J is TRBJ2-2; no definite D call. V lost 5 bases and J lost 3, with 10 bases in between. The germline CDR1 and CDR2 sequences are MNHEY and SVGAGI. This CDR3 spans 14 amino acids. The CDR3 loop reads CASSRRRDTGELFF. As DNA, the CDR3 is TGTGCCAGCAGTCGACGACGGGACACCGGGGAGCTGTTTTTT.

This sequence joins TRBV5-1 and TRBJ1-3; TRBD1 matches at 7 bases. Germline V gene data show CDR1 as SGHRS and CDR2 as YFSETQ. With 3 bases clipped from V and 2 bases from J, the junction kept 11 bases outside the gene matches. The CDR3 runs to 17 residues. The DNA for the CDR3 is TGCGCCAGCAGCTCCCGGCCCCCCGGACAGGCTGGAAACACCATATATTTT. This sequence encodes CASSSRPPGQAGNTIYF. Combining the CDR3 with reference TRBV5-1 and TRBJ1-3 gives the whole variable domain KAGVTQTPRYLIKTRGQQVTLSCSPISGHRSVSWYQQTPGQGLQFLFEYFSETQRNKGNFPGRFSGRQFSNSRSEMNVSTLELGDSALYLCASSSRPPGQAGNTIYFGEGSWLTVV.

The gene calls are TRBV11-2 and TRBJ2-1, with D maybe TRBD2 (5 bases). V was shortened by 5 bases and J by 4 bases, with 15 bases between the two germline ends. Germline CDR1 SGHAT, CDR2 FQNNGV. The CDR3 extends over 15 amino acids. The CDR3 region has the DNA TGTGCCAGCAGCCCAACTAGTTCAAAGTACAATGAGCAGTTCTTC. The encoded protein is CASSPTSSKYNEQFF.